The 20 T cell receptor beta chains given below trace back to one sample, sequenced in a study of blood T cell repertoires in COVID-19. Repertoires were generated with immunoSEQ multiplex PCR, while TCRdb's copy carries only in-frame clones and drops some. The sample lists about 160,000 clones, approximately 84% seen once, with roughly 20% in the top ten. Input material: peripheral blood. The receptors shown here come from a woman over 75 with acute or convalescent COVID-19.

The rearrangement links TRBV18 to TRBJ1-5, with D unclear. The CDR3 covers 13 residues. Trimming cost V 4 bases and J 5 bases, with 9 bases left between them. The germline CDR1 and CDR2 sequences are KGHSH and LQKENI. CDR3 sequence reads: CASSLLGDQPQHF. CDR3 DNA sequence: TGTGCCAGCTCACTCCTAGGTGATCAGCCCCAGCATTTT.

The V gene is TRBV18, the J gene TRBJ2-5, with D possibly matching TRBD2 (5 bases). The V end was cut by 5 bases, the J end by 3 bases, with 10 bases between. CDR3 length: 13 amino acids. Germline V gene lookup returns CDR1 KGHSH and CDR2 LQKENI. In nucleotides, the CDR3 is TGTGCCAGCTCATCGGGGATTGAAGAGACCCAGTACTTC. Residues: CASSSGIEETQYF.

The V gene is TRBV7-2, the J gene TRBJ2-7; TRBD1 agrees at 8 bases. The ends lost 1 base at V and 3 bases at J; junction bases unmatched: 5. The CDR3 has 15 amino acids. Germline assignment: CDR1 SGHTA and CDR2 FQGNSA. As DNA, the CDR3 is TGTGCCAGCAGCTTAGGGGGGACAGGATTCTACGAGCAGTACTTC. Translated, it gives CASSLGGTGFYEQYF.

This chain joins TRBV5-1 and TRBJ2-2, with D possibly matching TRBD2 (7 bases). CDR3 length equals 16 residues. Trimming left V 4 bases short and J 5 bases short, with 18 bases between. CDR1 is SGHRS, CDR2 YFSETQ, per germline. CDR3 in DNA: TGCGCCAGCAGCCCGGGGGGCGGGAGACAAACCGGGGAGCTGTTTTTT. Its protein is CASSPGGGRQTGELFF.

For the CDR3, the DNA is TGTGCCAGCAGCTACCGGGACAGCCTAAACACTGAAGCTTTCTTT. Protein product: CASSYRDSLNTEAFF. The chain employs TRBV5-5 and TRBJ1-1; 7 nucleotides agree with TRBD1. The trim removed 3 bases at V and 2 bases at J, leaving 7 bases unmatched. CDR1 and CDR2 (germline): SGHKS, YYEKEE (reference sequence). CDR3 length: 15 residues.

The rearrangement joins TRBV19 to TRBJ1-3; D perhaps matches TRBD1 (6 bases). Trimming removed 9 bases at V and 0 bases at J, with 9 bases between. The CDR3 extends over 13 amino acids. CDR1 is LNHDA, CDR2 SQIVND, per germline (reference sequence). In DNA, the CDR3 is TGTGCCAGCGGACAGACCTCTGGAAACACCATATATTTT. Translation: CASGQTSGNTIYF.

The V call is TRBV7-7, the J call TRBJ2-5; tentatively, D is TRBD2 (6 bases). Between the trimmed V and J ends, which lost 5 bases and 1 base, there was a span of 11 bases. The CDR3 extends over 14 amino acids. Germline CDR1 reads SSHAT; CDR2 reads FNYEAQ (reference sequence). Here the CDR3 reads CASSRDGSQETQYF. The CDR3 DNA reads as TGTGCCAGCAGCCGTGACGGGAGCCAAGAGACCCAGTACTTC. The full variable domain, in which reference TRBV7-7 and TRBJ2-5 provide the parts outside the CDR3, is GAGVSQSPRYKVTKRGQDVTLRCDPISSHATLYWYQQALGQGPEFLTYFNYEAQPDKSGLPSDRFSAERPEGSISTLTIQRTEQRDSAMYRCASSRDGSQETQYFGPGTRLLVL.

This clone was seen a handful of times. The chain joins TRBV19 to TRBJ1-1, with a weak D call TRBD1 (6 bases). Trimming left V 6 bases short and J 5 bases short, with 16 bases between. CDR1 is LNHDA, CDR2 SQIVND, per germline (reference sequence). The CDR3 is 14 amino acids. The CDR3, as DNA: TGTGCCAGTAGCCCAAAGCGAGGGGGAACTGAAGCTTTCTTT. Its protein is CASSPKRGGTEAFF.

The chain links TRBV6-1 to TRBJ2-3; the match to TRBD1 covers 7 bases. The V gene's germline CDR1 is MNHNS and CDR2 SASEGT. CDR3 length equals 17 residues. V lost 2 bases, J lost 2 bases, and 10 bases stayed unmatched. DNA for the CDR3: TGTGCCAGCAGTGAACCATTCTCTGGGACAGTCACAGATACGCAGTATTTT. Its protein product is CASSEPFSGTVTDTQYF.

The chain is built from TRBV9 and TRBJ2-7, with 9 bases that match TRBD1. The germline CDR1 and CDR2 sequences are SGDLS and YYNGEE. There are 14 residues in the CDR3. V trimming: 3 bases; J trimming: 5 bases; junction bases outside the gene matches: 6. DNA for the CDR3: TGTGCCAGCAGCGCCACAGGGGGCTACGACGAGCAGTACTTC. Residues: CASSATGGYDEQYF.

The chain recombines TRBV7-2 with TRBJ2-7; 8 bases map to TRBD2. V was pared by 4 bases and J by 4 bases, with 6 bases of the junction left unmatched. The germline V gene has CDR1 SGHTA and CDR2 FQGNSA. There are 14 residues in the CDR3. CDR3 bases: TGTGCCAGCAGCTCAGCGGGAGTACGGTACGAGCAGTACTTC. Amino acids: CASSSAGVRYEQYF.

CDR3 nucleotide sequence: TGTGCCAGCAGTGAAGGCGGGTTGAACACCGGGGAGCTGTTTTTT. Translating gives CASSEGGLNTGELFF. This chain connects TRBV2 to TRBJ2-2; D is possibly TRBD2 (5 bases). This CDR3 has 15 residues. V was cut by 1 base and J by 1 base, with 7 bases left in between. Germline CDR1 reads SNHLY; CDR2 reads FYNNEI.

The chain employs TRBV19 and TRBJ2-5; D possibly corresponds to TRBD2 (5 bases). The V gene lost 2 bases and the J gene lost 9 bases, with 22 bases spanning the gap. CDR3 length: 16 residues. The germline gives CDR1 LNHDA, CDR2 SQIVND (reference sequence). The DNA for the CDR3 is TGTGCCAGTAGTATACGCTCCCAAGCCCCTGGGAGCCCCCAGTACTTC. The encoded protein is CASSIRSQAPGSPQYF.

The chain is built from TRBV18 and TRBJ2-3, with 8 nucleotides matching TRBD1. Germline CDR1 KGHSH, CDR2 LQKENI. With 0 bases clipped from V and 2 bases from J, the junction kept 4 bases outside the gene matches. This CDR3 is built from 16 residues. CDR3 sequence: CASSPPGQENTDTQYF. The DNA of the CDR3 is TGTGCCAGCTCACCACCGGGACAGGAGAACACAGATACGCAGTATTTT.

The J gene is TRBJ1-5, the V gene TRBV7-2; D ambiguous. Germline V CDR1 and CDR2: SGHTA, FQGNSA. V shed 0 bases and J shed 6 bases, with 6 bases lying between them. CDR3 size: 13 residues. As DNA, the CDR3 is TGTGCCAGCAGCTTAGCGGTAGCTCAGCCCCAGCATTTT. Protein product: CASSLAVAQPQHF.

This chain links TRBV7-9 with TRBJ2-1; 11 bases line up with TRBD2. The CDR3 runs 16 residues. V was clipped by 3 bases and J by 2 bases; unmatched bases: 3. Germline V gives CDR1 SEHNR, CDR2 FQNEAQ (reference sequence). The CDR3 sequence: CASSFLAGGPYNEQFF. The CDR3, as DNA: TGTGCCAGCAGCTTCCTAGCGGGAGGTCCCTACAATGAGCAGTTCTTC.

This clone occurred once. The chain uses TRBV7-9 and TRBJ2-3; D gene uncertain. Germline values: CDR1 SEHNR, CDR2 FQNEAQ (reference sequence). The length of the CDR3 is 16 residues. Between the trimmed V and J ends, which lost 0 bases and 2 bases, there was a span of 12 bases. The CDR3 spells CASSLALAASTDTQYF. The CDR3 bases are TGTGCCAGCAGCTTAGCGCTTGCGGCTTCCACAGATACGCAGTATTTT.

In DNA, the CDR3 is TGTGCCTGGAGTCGGGTCGGAGAGACCCAGTACTTC. It is translated as CAWSRVGETQYF. V is TRBV30 and J is TRBJ2-5; D remains unclear. The germline V and J ends were trimmed by 2 bases and 4 bases, with 8 bases remaining between them. The CDR3 runs 12 residues. Germline CDR1 is GTSNPN and CDR2 is SVGIG (reference sequence).

The CDR3 DNA is TGCGCCAGCAGCCGGGACAGCCCGCTCCATGGGATCACTGAAGCTTTCTTT. Protein sequence: CASSRDSPLHGITEAFF. The rearrangement links TRBV5-1 to TRBJ1-1; 7 nucleotides align to TRBD1. The CDR3 is 17 residues long. V dropped 4 bases and J dropped 4; count of bases not matched to a gene: 16. Germline loops: CDR1 SGHRS, CDR2 YFSETQ.

The rearrangement uses TRBV4-2 and TRBJ1-2, with D possibly matching TRBD1 (5 bases). The V gene lost 0 bases and the J gene lost 4 bases, with 15 bases spanning the gap. The CDR3 covers 16 residues. Germline CDR1 and CDR2: LGHNA and YNFKEQ. The CDR3 DNA sequence: TGTGCCAGCAGCCAAGATTTTGCCAGGGCCCGCTATGGCTACACCTTC. Protein: CASSQDFARARYGYTF.